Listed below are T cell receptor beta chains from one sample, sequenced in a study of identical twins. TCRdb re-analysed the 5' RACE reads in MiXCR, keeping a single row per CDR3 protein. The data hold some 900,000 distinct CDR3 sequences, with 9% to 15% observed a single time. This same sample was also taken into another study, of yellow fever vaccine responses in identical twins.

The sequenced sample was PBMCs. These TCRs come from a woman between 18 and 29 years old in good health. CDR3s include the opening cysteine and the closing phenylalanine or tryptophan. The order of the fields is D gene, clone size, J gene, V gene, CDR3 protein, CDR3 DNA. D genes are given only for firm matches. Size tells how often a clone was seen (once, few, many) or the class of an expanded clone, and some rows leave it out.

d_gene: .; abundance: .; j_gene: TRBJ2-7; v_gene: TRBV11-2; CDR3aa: CASSRDFISYSGTYSHEQYF; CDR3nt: TGTGCCAGCAGCCGAGACTTTATTTCCTATTCCGGGACATACAGCCACGAGCAGTACTTC
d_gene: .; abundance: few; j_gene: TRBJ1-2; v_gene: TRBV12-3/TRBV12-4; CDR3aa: CASTPSLFSGYTF; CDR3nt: TGTGCCAGCACCCCCTCCCTCTTTAGTGGCTACACCTTC
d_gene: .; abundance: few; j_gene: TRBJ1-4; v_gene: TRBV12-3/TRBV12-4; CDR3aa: CASTPTATNGGKLFF; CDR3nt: TGTGCCAGCACCCCGACAGCGACAAATGGAGGAAAACTGTTTTTT
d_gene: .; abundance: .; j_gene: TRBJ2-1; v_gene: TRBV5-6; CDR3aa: CASSFGQPNEQFF; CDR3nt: TGTGCCAGCAGCTTTGGACAGCCCAATGAGCAGTTCTTC
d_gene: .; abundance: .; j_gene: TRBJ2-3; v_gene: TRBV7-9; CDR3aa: CASSYLHDTQYF; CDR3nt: TGTGCCAGCAGCTACCTGCACGATACGCAGTATTTT
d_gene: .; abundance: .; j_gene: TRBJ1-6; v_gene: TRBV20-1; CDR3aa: CSVAPQGIAYNSPLHF; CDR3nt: TGCAGTGTTGCCCCTCAGGGAATCGCCTATAATTCACCCCTCCACTTT
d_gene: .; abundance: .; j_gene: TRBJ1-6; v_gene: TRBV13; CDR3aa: CASERGQGNSPLHF; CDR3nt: TGTGCCAGCGAAAGGGGTCAAGGGAATTCACCCCTCCACTTT
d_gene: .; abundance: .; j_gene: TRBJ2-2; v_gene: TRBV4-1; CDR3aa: CASSQQGRFNTGELFF; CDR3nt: TGCGCCAGCAGCCAACAGGGACGGTTTAACACCGGGGAGCTGTTTTTT
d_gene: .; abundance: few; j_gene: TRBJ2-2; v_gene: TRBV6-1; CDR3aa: CASSSPALGTGELFF; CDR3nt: TGTGCCAGCAGCTCCCCGGCCCTGGGCACCGGGGAGCTGTTTTTT
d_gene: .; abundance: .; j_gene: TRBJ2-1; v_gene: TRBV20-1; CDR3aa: CSATTESPWGIEQFF; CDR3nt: TGCAGTGCTACAACGGAGAGCCCATGGGGGATTGAGCAGTTCTTC
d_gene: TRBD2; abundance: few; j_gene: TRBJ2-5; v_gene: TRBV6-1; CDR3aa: CASYSPAGGWETQYF; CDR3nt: TGTGCCAGCTATTCACCAGCGGGAGGATGGGAGACCCAGTACTTC
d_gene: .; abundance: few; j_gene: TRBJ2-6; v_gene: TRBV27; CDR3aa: CATAPREVLSGANVLTF; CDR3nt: TGTGCCACCGCCCCCAGGGAGGTTCTTAGTGGGGCCAACGTCCTGACTTTC
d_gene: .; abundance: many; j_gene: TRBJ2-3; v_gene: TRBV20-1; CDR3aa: CSASPSGGRKEDTQYF; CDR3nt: TGCAGTGCTAGCCCGTCAGGGGGGAGGAAAGAAGATACGCAGTATTTT
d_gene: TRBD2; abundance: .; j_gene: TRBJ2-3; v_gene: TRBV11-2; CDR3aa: CASSFVAGGLTDTQYF; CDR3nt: TGTGCCAGCAGCTTCGTGGCGGGGGGACTCACAGATACGCAGTATTTT
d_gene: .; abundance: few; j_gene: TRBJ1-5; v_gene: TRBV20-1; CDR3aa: CSASARDAGNQPQHF; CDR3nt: TGCAGTGCTAGCGCCCGGGACGCGGGCAATCAGCCCCAGCATTTT
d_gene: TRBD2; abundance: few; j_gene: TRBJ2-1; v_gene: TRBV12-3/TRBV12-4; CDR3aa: CASTSTGTSGNNEQFF; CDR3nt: TGTGCCAGCACCTCAACCGGGACTAGCGGAAACAATGAGCAGTTCTTC
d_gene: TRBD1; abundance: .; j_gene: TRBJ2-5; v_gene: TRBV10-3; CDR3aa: CAISESPGQGQETQYF; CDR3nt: TGTGCCATCAGTGAGTCCCCTGGACAGGGTCAAGAGACCCAGTACTTC
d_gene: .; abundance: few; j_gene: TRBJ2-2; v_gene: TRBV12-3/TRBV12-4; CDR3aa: CASSIYRERTGELFF; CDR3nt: TGTGCCAGCAGTATCTACAGGGAAAGGACCGGGGAGCTGTTTTTT
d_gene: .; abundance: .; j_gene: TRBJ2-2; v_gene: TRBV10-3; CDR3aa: CAISAVRPSAGELFF; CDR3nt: TGTGCCATCAGTGCGGTACGGCCGAGCGCCGGGGAGCTGTTTTTT
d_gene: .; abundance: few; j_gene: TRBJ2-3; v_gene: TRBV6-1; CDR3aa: CASSPNIYGRTDTQYF; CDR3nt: TGTGCCAGCAGCCCTAATATCTATGGGCGCACAGATACGCAGTATTTT
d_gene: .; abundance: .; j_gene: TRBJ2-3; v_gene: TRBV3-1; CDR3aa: CASSQEVGPGPRTQYF; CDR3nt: TGTGCCAGCAGCCAAGAAGTGGGGCCCGGACCGCGTACGCAGTATTTT
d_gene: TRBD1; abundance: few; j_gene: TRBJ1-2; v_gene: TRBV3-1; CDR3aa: CASSLRTGGFGYTF; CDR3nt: TGTGCCAGCAGCCTTCGGACAGGGGGATTTGGCTACACCTTC
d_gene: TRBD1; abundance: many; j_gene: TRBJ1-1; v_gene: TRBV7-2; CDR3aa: CASSLVPPGQGTTEAFF; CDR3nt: TGTGCCAGCAGCTTAGTACCTCCGGGACAGGGTACCACTGAAGCTTTCTTT
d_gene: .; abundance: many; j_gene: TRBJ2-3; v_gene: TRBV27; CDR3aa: CASSPASGVYTQYF; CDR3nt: TGTGCCAGCAGTCCAGCAAGTGGTGTATATACGCAGTATTTT
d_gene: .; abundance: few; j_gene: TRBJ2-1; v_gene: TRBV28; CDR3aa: CASTGLLHAEQFF; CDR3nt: TGTGCCAGCACGGGACTCCTTCACGCAGAGCAGTTCTTC
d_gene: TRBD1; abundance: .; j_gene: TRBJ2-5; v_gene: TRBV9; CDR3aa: CASSVQGARETQYF; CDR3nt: TGTGCCAGCAGCGTCCAGGGGGCGCGGGAGACCCAGTACTTC
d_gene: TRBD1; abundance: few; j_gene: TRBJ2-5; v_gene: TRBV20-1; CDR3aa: CSADRDRLETQYF; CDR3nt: TGCAGTGCCGACCGGGACAGGCTAGAGACCCAGTACTTC
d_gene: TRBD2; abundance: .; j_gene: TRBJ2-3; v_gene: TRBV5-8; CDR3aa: CASSLLRTSGIDTQYF; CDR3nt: TGTGCCAGCAGCTTATTGAGGACTAGCGGGATTGATACGCAGTATTTT
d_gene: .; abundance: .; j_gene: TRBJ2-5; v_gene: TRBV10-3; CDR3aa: CAISESRVWETQYF; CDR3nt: TGTGCCATCAGTGAGTCAAGGGTTTGGGAGACCCAGTACTTC
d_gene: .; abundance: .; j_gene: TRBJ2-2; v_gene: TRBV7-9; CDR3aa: CASSSLYGGSTGELFF; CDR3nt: TGTGCCAGCAGCTCATTATATGGGGGAAGCACCGGGGAGCTGTTTTTT
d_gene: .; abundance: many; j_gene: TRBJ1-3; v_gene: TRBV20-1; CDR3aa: CSARDVGNTIYF; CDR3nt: TGCAGTGCTAGAGATGTGGGAAACACCATATATTTT
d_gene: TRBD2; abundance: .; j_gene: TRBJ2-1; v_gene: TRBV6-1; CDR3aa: CATLAGPHYNEQFF; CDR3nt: TGTGCCACCTTAGCGGGGCCTCACTACAATGAGCAGTTCTTC
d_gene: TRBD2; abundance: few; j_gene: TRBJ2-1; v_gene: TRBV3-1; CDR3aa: CASSQGGLAASFEQFF; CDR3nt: TGTGCCAGCAGCCAAGGCGGACTAGCGGCCTCGTTCGAGCAGTTCTTC
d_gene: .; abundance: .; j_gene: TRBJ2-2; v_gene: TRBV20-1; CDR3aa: CSARDGTHTGELFF; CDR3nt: TGCAGTGCTAGAGATGGCACACACACCGGGGAGCTGTTTTTT
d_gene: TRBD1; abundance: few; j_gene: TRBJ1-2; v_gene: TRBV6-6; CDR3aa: CASSSGGAGGYTF; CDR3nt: TGTGCCAGCAGTTCAGGGGGCGCGGGTGGCTACACCTTC
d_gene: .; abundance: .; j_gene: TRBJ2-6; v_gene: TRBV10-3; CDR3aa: CAISDHWFGGSGANVLTF; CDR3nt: TGTGCCATCAGCGACCATTGGTTCGGGGGCTCTGGGGCCAACGTCCTGACTTTC
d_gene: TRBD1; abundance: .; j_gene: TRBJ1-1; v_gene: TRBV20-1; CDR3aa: CSARDRQGNTEAFF; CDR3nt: TGCAGTGCTAGAGATCGACAGGGGAACACTGAAGCTTTCTTT
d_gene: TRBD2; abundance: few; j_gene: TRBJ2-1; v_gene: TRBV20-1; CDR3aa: CSAEVAGGLSYNEQFF; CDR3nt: TGCAGTGCTGAAGTAGCGGGAGGGCTCTCCTACAATGAGCAGTTCTTC
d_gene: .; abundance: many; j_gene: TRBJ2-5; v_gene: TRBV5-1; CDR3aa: CASSSGLTPDQETQYF; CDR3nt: TGCGCCAGCAGCTCGGGTCTTACCCCGGACCAAGAGACCCAGTACTTC
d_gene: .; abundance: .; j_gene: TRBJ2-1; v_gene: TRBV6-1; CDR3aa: CASRRWEYGDNEQFF; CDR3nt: TGTGCCAGCAGGAGGTGGGAGTACGGGGACAATGAGCAGTTCTTC
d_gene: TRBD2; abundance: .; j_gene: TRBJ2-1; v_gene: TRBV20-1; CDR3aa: CRARDRVAGLLNSYNEQFF; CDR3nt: TGCAGGGCTAGAGATCGAGTAGCGGGATTGCTTAATTCCTACAATGAGCAGTTCTTC